The 22 T cell receptor beta chains below all came from one sample that was sequenced in a study of regulatory T cells in long-lasting Graves disease. With iRepertoire HTBI primers and Arm-PCR of CDR3 regions, TCR beta libraries were built. TCRdb reprocessed the multiplex PCR reads with MiXCR, giving one entry per CDR3 protein. The sample shows 350,000 to 400,000 distinct CDR3 sequences, roughly a sixth of them seen only once. The time point: newly diagnosed GD, antithyroid drugs for less than 3 months. RNA from PBMCs was the source of the TCR library. Sequencing was performed on peripheral blood mononuclear cells (PBMCs), taken at new diagnosis, from a patient treated with antithyroid drugs. The receptors were gathered from a female donor with Graves disease.

The chain employs TRBV6-2 or TRBV6-3 and TRBJ2-1, with 14 bases fitting TRBD2. Germline CDR1 is MNHEY and CDR2 is SVGEGT. This CDR3 spans 18 amino acids. Trimming took 4 bases from V and 7 from J; bases not matched to a gene: 12. This CDR3 is CASSLGLAGDGLGNEQFF. The CDR3 DNA is TGTGCCAGCAGTTTGGGACTAGCGGGAGACGGGTTGGGTAATGAGCAGTTCTTC.

Comments on this clonotype: A far larger clone is one nucleotide away, so this likely arose from a read error. The conserved phenylalanine or tryptophan normally closing the CDR3 is absent here, so this likely arose from a read error. This rearrangement joins TRBV27 to TRBJ1-5; 7 bases are a match to TRBD1. Trimming at V came to 5 bases and at J to 6 bases, leaving 4 bases not matched to a gene. The germline V gene has CDR1 MNHEY and CDR2 SMNVEV (reference sequence). This CDR3 is built from 13 residues. This CDR3 reads CASSDRVGQPQHS. The CDR3 DNA reads TGTGCCAGCAGTGACAGGGTGGGTCAGCCCCAGCATTCT.

This clonotype was seen ten or more times. This sequence joins TRBV15 and TRBJ2-7; 11 nucleotides align to TRBD2. Germline loops: CDR1 LNHNV, CDR2 YYDKDF (reference sequence). CDR3 length: 14 amino acids. Trimming at V came to 6 bases and at J to 0 bases, leaving 1 base not matched to a gene. This chain's CDR3 is CATRLAGDSYEQYF. Here the CDR3 DNA reads TGTGCCACCAGACTAGCGGGAGACTCCTACGAGCAGTACTTC.

This chain uses TRBV20-1 with TRBJ2-5, with 10 bases lining up with TRBD2. Germline V CDR1 and CDR2: DFQATT, SNEGSKA (reference sequence). CDR3 size: 14 residues. The V and J ends lost 6 bases and 4 bases, in that order; junction bases with no gene match: 8. Here the CDR3 reads CSAPGTSESETQYF. CDR3 in DNA: TGCAGTGCCCCCGGGACTAGCGAATCAGAGACCCAGTACTTC.

This clonotype was counted between two and nine times. The chain has TRBV30 and TRBJ2-1; a weak D match, TRBD2 (6 bases). The germline CDR1 and CDR2 sequences are GTSNPN and SVGIG (reference sequence). This CDR3 is built from 14 residues. V lost 5 bases, J lost 6 bases, and 17 bases lay in between. The chain's CDR3 is CAWCPLNSGNEQFF. The CDR3 region has the DNA TGTGCCTGGTGTCCCCTTAATAGCGGCAATGAGCAGTTCTTC.

This clonotype turned up a few times. The chain couples TRBV20-1 to TRBJ1-4; the D gene is possibly TRBD1 (5 bases). CDR1 is DFQATT, CDR2 SNEGSKA, per germline (reference sequence). The CDR3 has 14 amino acids. V lost 5 bases and J 4 bases, leaving 14 bases between the germline ends. The CDR3 loop reads CSAGGGGSNEKLFF. The CDR3 DNA follows: TGCAGTGCTGGGGGGGGGGGAAGTAATGAAAAACTGTTTTTT.

The sample holds a few counts of this clonotype. V is TRBV6-2 or TRBV6-3 and J is TRBJ2-2, with 9 nucleotides matching TRBD2. The V segment lost 11 bases and the J segment 5 bases; nucleotides outside the gene matches: 9. Germline V gene sequence: CDR1 MNHEY, CDR2 SVGEGT. The CDR3 is 14 residues long. Here the CDR3 DNA reads TGTGCCTGCGGGCTAGCGGGAAATACCGGGGAGCTGTTTTTT. Translation gives CACGLAGNTGELFF.

In its sample, this clonotype was seen many times. The CDR3 bases are TGCGCCAGCAGCCGACAGGGGTTAGGGGAAAAACTGTTTTTT. It specifies CASSRQGLGEKLFF. J is TRBJ1-4 and V is TRBV4-1; 8 nucleotides match TRBD1. Germline assignment: CDR1 MGHRA and CDR2 YSYEKL. J was trimmed by 8 bases and V by 4 bases; bases with no gene match: 6. This CDR3 contains 14 residues.

In its sample, this clonotype was seen many times. The chain carries TRBV15 and TRBJ1-2; D not certain. The CDR3 length is 15 residues. Trimming took off 0 bases at V and 3 bases at J, with 11 bases between the two ends. CDR1 and CDR2 (germline): LNHNV, YYDKDF (reference sequence). CDR3 residues: CATSRDLGIDYGYTF. CDR3 in DNA: TGTGCCACCAGCAGAGATCTAGGGATCGACTATGGCTACACCTTC.

This clonotype was found many times. The CDR3 sequence is CASTQDRPTDTQYF. CDR3 in DNA: TGTGCCAGCACCCAGGACAGACCCACAGATACGCAGTATTTT. This rearrangement joins TRBV12-3 or TRBV12-4 to TRBJ2-3; D may be TRBD1 (6 bases). The CDR3 is 14 amino acids. Trimming took 7 bases from V and 2 from J, leaving 13 bases between them.

This clonotype was detected ten times or more. The chain couples TRBV7-2 to TRBJ2-7; 9 nucleotides agree with TRBD2. Trimming removed 2 bases from V and 3 bases from J; junction bases left unmatched: 8. The CDR3 loop spans 16 amino acids. Germline V lookup: CDR1 SGHTA, CDR2 FQGNSA. In nucleotides, the CDR3 is TGTGCCAGCAGCTTAAGGGGGACTAGCTTTGTCTACGAGCAGTACTTC. Amino acid sequence: CASSLRGTSFVYEQYF.

This clonotype was counted a few times. The chain joins TRBV6-1 to TRBJ1-6, with 9 bases identical to TRBD1. Germline V gene data show CDR1 as MNHNS and CDR2 as SASEGT. The CDR3 spans 15 residues. The ends lost 7 bases at V and 8 bases at J; junction bases unmatched: 9. The CDR3 nucleotides read TGTGCCAGCACCTTAGGGACAGGGAGTGATTCACCCCTCCACTTT. This translates into CASTLGTGSDSPLHF.

J is TRBJ1-2 and V is TRBV6-1, with 9 positions matching TRBD1. Unmatched junction bases numbered 7, after V lost 5 bases and J lost 6 bases. CDR1 and CDR2 (germline): MNHNS, SASEGT. The CDR3 consists of 14 residues. The CDR3 nucleotides are TGTGCCAGCAGTCGGGGGACAGGGTGGGATGGCTACACCTTC. The encoded protein is CASSRGTGWDGYTF.

This clonotype was seen ten or more times. The chain has TRBV9 and TRBJ1-1; 8 bases agree with TRBD1. V trimming: 3 bases; J trimming: 3 bases; junction bases outside the gene matches: 10. There are 16 residues in the CDR3. Germline-derived CDR1 and CDR2 are SGDLS and YYNGEE. This CDR3 reads CASSDNRGMGDTEAFF. CDR3 nucleotide sequence: TGTGCCAGCAGCGACAACAGGGGGATGGGGGACACTGAAGCTTTCTTT.

Regarding this clonotype: With a far larger clone one base away, a read error is the likely cause. The V gene is TRBV27, the J gene TRBJ2-1; the match to TRBD1 covers 11 bases. V lost 9 bases and J lost 10; bases outside the gene matches: 8. Germline V gene lookup returns CDR1 MNHEY and CDR2 SMNVEV (reference sequence). CDR3 length equals 13 residues. In nucleotides, the CDR3 is TGTGCCAGTCATGGACAGGGGGCCTACGAGCAGTTCTTC. Amino acids: CASHGQGAYEQFF.

Ten or more counts support this clonotype. The rearrangement uses TRBV28 and TRBJ2-7; no reliable D call. V was cut by 2 bases and J by 2 bases, with 7 bases left in between. This CDR3 has 13 amino acids. Germline V gene lookup returns CDR1 MDHEN and CDR2 SYDVKM. Written as DNA, the CDR3 is TGTGCCAGCAGTTTAACAACCACCTACGAGCAGTACTTC. Its translation: CASSLTTTYEQYF.

There are many counts of this clonotype. V and J are TRBV6-1 and TRBJ2-2; 8 bases line up with TRBD2. This CDR3 comprises 14 residues. The germline gives CDR1 MNHNS, CDR2 SASEGT. The V and J ends lost 8 bases and 3 bases, in that order; junction bases with no gene match: 5. CDR3 nucleotides: TGTGCCAGCTCGCGGGGGGCATACACCGGGGAGCTGTTTTTT. This gives the protein CASSRGAYTGELFF.

This clonotype was found a few times. This sequence joins TRBV5-4 and TRBJ1-2, with D perhaps matching TRBD1 (6 bases). Germline loops: CDR1 SGHNT, CDR2 YYREEE (reference sequence). Trimming removed 4 bases from V and 8 bases from J, with 21 bases in between. The CDR3 has 15 residues. CDR3 bases: TGTGCCAGCAGCCCCCTTAATGGGGGGCGAGAGGGCTACACCTTC. Protein sequence: CASSPLNGGREGYTF.

The rearrangement links TRBV18 to TRBJ1-1; a possible D gene is TRBD1 (6 bases). The germline V gene has CDR1 KGHSH and CDR2 LQKENI. V lost 5 bases, J lost 4 bases, and 20 bases lay in between. There are 16 residues in the CDR3. DNA for the CDR3: TGTGCCAGCTCAGCCCTCCGGGGGCGCGATGGCACTGAAGCTTTCTTT. It is translated as CASSALRGRDGTEAFF. The full variable domain, in which reference TRBV18 and TRBJ1-1 provide the parts outside the CDR3, is NAGVMQNPRHLVRRRGQEARLRCSPMKGHSHVYWYRQLPEEGLKFMVYLQKENIIDESGMPKERFSAEFPKEGPSILRIQQVVRGDSAAYFCASSALRGRDGTEAFFGQGTRLTVV.

This clonotype was seen many times. J is TRBJ2-1 and V is TRBV28; 11 nucleotides agree with TRBD1. Germline CDR1 reads MDHEN; CDR2 reads SYDVKM. The V segment lost 6 bases and the J segment 0 bases; nucleotides outside the gene matches: 7. The CDR3 length is 17 residues. The CDR3 loop reads CASSGQGAISSYNEQFF. The CDR3 nucleotides are TGTGCCAGCAGCGGACAGGGGGCAATAAGCTCCTACAATGAGCAGTTCTTC.

There are many counts of this clonotype. The V call is TRBV7-8, the J call TRBJ2-4; possibly TRBD2 for D (5 bases). V lost 0 bases and J 2 bases, leaving 17 bases between the germline ends. Germline CDR1 SGHVS, CDR2 FQNEAQ. The CDR3 contains 18 residues. DNA of the CDR3: TGTGCCAGCAGCTTAGCGGGGATCCTCTCGGGAACCAAAAACATTCAGTACTTC. This translates into CASSLAGILSGTKNIQYF.

This clonotype was counted at least ten times. J is TRBJ2-2 and V is TRBV6-2 or TRBV6-3; 9 bases match TRBD2. Unmatched junction bases numbered 6, after V lost 7 bases and J lost 3 bases. Looked up from germline, CDR1 is MNHEY and CDR2 is SVGEGT. This CDR3 is built from 15 residues. The CDR3 DNA reads as TGTGCCAGCATTAGCGGGAGTCGGCACACCGGGGAGCTGTTTTTT. It specifies CASISGSRHTGELFF.